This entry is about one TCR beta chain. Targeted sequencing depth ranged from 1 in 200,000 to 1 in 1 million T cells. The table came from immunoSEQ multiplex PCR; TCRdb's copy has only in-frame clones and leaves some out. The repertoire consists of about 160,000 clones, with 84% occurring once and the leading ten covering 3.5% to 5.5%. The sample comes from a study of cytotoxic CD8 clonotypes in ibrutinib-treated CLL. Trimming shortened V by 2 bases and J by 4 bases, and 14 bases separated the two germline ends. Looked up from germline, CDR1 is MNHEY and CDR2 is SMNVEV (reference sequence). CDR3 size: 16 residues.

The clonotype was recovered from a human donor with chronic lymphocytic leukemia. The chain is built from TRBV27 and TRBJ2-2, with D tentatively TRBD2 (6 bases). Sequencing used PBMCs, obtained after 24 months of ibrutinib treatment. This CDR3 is CASSLRLARGTGELFF. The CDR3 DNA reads TGTGCCAGCAGTTTACGGCTAGCGAGGGGCACCGGGGAGCTGTTTTTT.